This T cell receptor beta chain stems from a study of PD-1 and CTLA-4 blockade in melanoma. Here immunoSEQ multiplex PCR was the method, and the copy in TCRdb shows in-frame clones only, minus some. Of over 15,000 clones listed, 70% are singletons. This CDR3 has 15 amino acids. CDR1 and CDR2 (germline): LNHDA, SQIVND (reference sequence). V was shortened by 7 bases and J by 5 bases, with 18 bases between the two germline ends. Sequencing was performed on CD8+ T cells from peripheral blood, taken from a patient given anti-PD-1 treatment. This clonotype originated in a human donor with melanoma. The rearrangement uses TRBV19 and TRBJ1-5; D call uncertain. CDR3: CASIQSAGPDQPQHF. CDR3 in DNA: TGTGCCAGTATTCAGTCGGCCGGACCCGATCAGCCCCAGCATTTT.